These 2 T cell receptor beta chains came from one sample sequenced in a study of PD-1 blockade in classical Hodgkin lymphoma. Described time point: newly diagnosed, previously untreated cHL patient sample. Negative magnetic selection isolated CD4+ T cells from thawed PBMCs. Method: immunoSEQ multiplex PCR; TCRdb's copy keeps in-frame clones and lacks some. The table shows around 3,000 clones, with over 80% occurring only once. The sample comprised CD4+ T cells from blood. The receptors come from a human donor with classical Hodgkin lymphoma.

The V gene is TRBV6-1, the J gene TRBJ2-2; no clear D. Germline assignment: CDR1 MNHNS and CDR2 SASEGT. The CDR3 contains 13 residues. V shed 6 bases and J shed 6 bases, with 11 bases lying between them. This chain's CDR3 is CASRLIGSGELFF. CDR3 nucleotides: TGTGCCAGCAGACTAATTGGTTCCGGGGAGCTGTTTTTT.

This chain links TRBV9 with TRBJ2-5, with TRBD2 identical over 7 bases. Germline V lookup: CDR1 SGDLS, CDR2 YYNGEE. Germline trimming cut 0 bases from V and 5 bases from J; bases unmatched to any gene: 7. CDR3 size: 15 residues. The CDR3 DNA sequence: TGTGCCAGCAGCGTAGGGGTGGGAGGGTTGGAGACCCAGTACTTC. Protein: CASSVGVGGLETQYF.